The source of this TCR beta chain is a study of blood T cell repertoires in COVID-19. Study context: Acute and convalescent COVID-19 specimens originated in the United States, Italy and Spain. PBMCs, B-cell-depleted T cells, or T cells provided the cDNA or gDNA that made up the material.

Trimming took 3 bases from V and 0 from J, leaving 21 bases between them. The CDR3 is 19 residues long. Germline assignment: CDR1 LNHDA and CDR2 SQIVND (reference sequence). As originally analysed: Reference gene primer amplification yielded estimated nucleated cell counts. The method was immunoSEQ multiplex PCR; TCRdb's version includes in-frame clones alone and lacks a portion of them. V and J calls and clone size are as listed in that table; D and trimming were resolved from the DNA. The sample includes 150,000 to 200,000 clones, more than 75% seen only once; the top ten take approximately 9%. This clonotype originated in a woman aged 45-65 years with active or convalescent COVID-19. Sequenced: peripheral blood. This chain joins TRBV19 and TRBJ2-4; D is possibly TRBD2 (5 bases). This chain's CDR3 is CASSMRASRGSLAKNIQYF. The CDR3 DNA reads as TGTGCCAGTAGTATGAGGGCTAGTAGAGGGAGTTTAGCCAAAAACATTCAGTACTTC.